This T cell receptor beta chain stems from a study of cytomegalovirus exposure and HLA in healthy donors (dated by TCRdb to 2017 to 2019). Regarding the study in general: According to an earlier analysis of several hundred of the donors, about 179 million T cells yielded roughly 100 million unique TCR beta sequences and 276 Gb of sequence data. An early release that covered about 600 HLA-typed donors contained about 290 gigabases of sequencing data and roughly 84 million unique TCR sequences. The genetic ancestry cluster associated with self-reported Caucasian donors included 80% to 90% of the 300 to 400 genotyped donors. The study was designed to test whether signatures of past pathogen exposure could be identified by cataloging public T cell receptors. Using immunosequencing, the study profiled T cell repertoires from 500 to 800 subjects and related those repertoires to cytomegalovirus serostatus. A separate validation cohort of 90 to 150 different subjects was used in addition to the 666-subject first cohort. To predict cytomegalovirus infection status, the study brought together high-throughput TCR immunosequencing, statistical association of individual TCRs with disease status, and machine learning. A later analysis re-analyzed previously published TCR beta repertoires from approximately 700 donors and added high-resolution HLA genotyping to study TCR occurrence patterns. In the later analysis, no new phenotypic data were used to find candidate immune exposures; instead, reliance was placed on TCR beta sequences and their occurrence across donors. To decide whether each TCR beta V gene segment behaved as functional or pseudogenic, an earlier analysis of approximately 620 of the donors relied on high-throughput TCR beta sequencing. Donor age, sex, ethnicity and CMV serostatus were compiled together with the repertoire data. Genome-wide SNP genotypes for about 65% of the roughly 700 donors were used in a later genetic analysis, which treated that subset as a discovery cohort. Every discovery cohort repertoire had been produced on one sequencing platform. HLA typing covered class I and class II loci at four-digit resolution. Typing coverage varied by locus: about 629-640 donors for A, B, C, DRB1 and DQB1; approximately 520 for DQA1; approximately 610 for DPA1; roughly 470 for DPB1. Roughly five DR-DQ haplotypes were treated as single units for association and clustering because of strong linkage in the cohort. Across some 400 genotyped donors of the cohort, an average of about 250,000 unique TCR beta nucleotide sequences per donor were sequenced, and roughly 17% of those sequences were non-productive.

Broader findings and caveats from the paper: Roughly uniform sequencing depth across donors was assumed in presence/absence analyses, although this assumption may not hold. In the study, roughly 160 TCR beta chains were listed as associated with cytomegalovirus. In a later analysis, the rate of TCR association differed among HLA loci, with DRB1 alleles having the most associated TCRs and HLA-C alleles having the fewest. Most TCR sequences were seen in very few donors, while some public TCRs were found in many individuals. Because HLA typing was unavailable for some donors at each locus, only the typed subset was used in association tests. V-gene and J-gene trimming of TCR beta chains was associated with a missense DCLRE1C variant in a later genetic analysis, and the association was replicated in an independent cohort. A further reported finding was that TCR beta sequences accurately predicted the HLA-A and HLA-B alleles for most subjects in the first cohort. A cluster of highly shared sequence variants was judged likely to represent a technical artifact of the sequencing pipeline. In a later analysis, several top co-occurrence clusters were reported to appear linked to parvovirus B19, influenza, CMV and Epstein-Barr virus. A later analysis found that HLA-associated TCR beta chains were more clonally expanded and had lower generation probabilities than equally common non-associated chains. Correlated functional status among segregating V segments might be attributable to linkage disequilibrium, but an unknown experimental factor could not be ruled out. When HLA alleles, especially DR and DQ, strongly co-occurred, TCR associations were difficult to assign to individual alleles. Compared with the roughly 710-donor mean, donors in an Asian-associated ancestry cluster had fewer N-insertions in productive TCRs, according to a later genetic analysis. A later analysis found that most CMV-associated TCR beta chains appeared HLA-restricted, with HLA associations seemingly driven largely by CMV exposure. The authors suggested that the approach could potentially be generalized to other disease states and immunological phenotypes. An earlier analysis of approximately 600 of the donors showed that most TCR beta V segments appeared in productive rearrangements either about 90% or about 30% of the time, which broadly matched IMGT annotations. A few of the identified cytomegalovirus-associated TCR beta chains were confirmed in vitro to be specific for cytomegalovirus antigens. For the cohort, immune exposure information was limited to CMV serostatus. The classifier was reported to diagnose cytomegalovirus status with high specificity and sensitivity in both the original cohort and the validation cohort. Some IMGT-functional V segments, including TRBV6-2 and TRBV6-3, could not be distinguished by the 87-base-pair reads and were therefore excluded. Because counts were too low, about 15 rarely observed V segments, including chromosome 9 orphons, were left out of the earlier analysis of roughly 600 of the donors. This cohort had only TCR beta chains sequenced, and the lack of alpha or paired-chain data limited which features could be detected. A later analysis associated 17,000 or so TCR beta sequences with specific HLA alleles at a false discovery rate of 0.05.

The cohort comprised approximately 700 healthy bone marrow donors. At the time of sampling, every cohort member was nominally healthy, though immune exposures that went unrecorded were likely present. The donor tested CMV seropositive, placing the donor among the 310 or so seropositive members of the cohort. Each donor provided a peripheral blood sample, and peripheral blood mononuclear cells were used for TCR beta sequencing. The Qiagen DNeasy Blood Extraction Kit was used to extract genomic DNA from the blood cell samples. As for this clone: Its binding antigen is unknown. Base qualities were left out, and no much larger clone turns up one base away.

V and J lose 1 base and 2 bases, and a span of 12 bases separates them. Inclusive of the bounding cysteine and phenylalanine, the CDR3 is 15 residues long. Only the CDR3 part of the read is kept: 45 bases, read in frame from the first base. The germline V gene specifies SGHVS as CDR1 and FNYEAQ as CDR2. The method behind the library was the immunoSEQ multiplex PCR assay. The multiplex PCR relied on a mix of 60 forward primers for TCR Vbeta segments and 13 reverse primers for TCR Jbeta segments. The CDR3 region of rearranged TCR beta genes was amplified from genomic DNA with a multiplex PCR assay. The Illumina HiSeq System was used to sequence the amplified TCR beta libraries as 87-base-pair reads. The paper's processing steps were these. In a later analysis, tens of millions of unique TCR beta chains were counted across the approximately 640 repertoires, and roughly 9.9 million of these chains were shared by at least two donors. A nearest-neighbor algorithm error-corrected the raw reads and collapsed the reads into unique sequences, merging closely related sequences to remove PCR and sequencing errors. Alignment of CDR3 sequences to IMGT reference sequences was used to assign V, D and J gene segments. For a sequence to be retained, a match of at least six nucleotides was required to both a V gene segment and a J gene segment. A rearrangement counted as productive if the CDR3 had no stop codons and remained in frame with V and J, and every other rearrangement counted as non-productive. Following IMGT convention, CDR3 was defined as the stretch from the second conserved V-encoded cysteine to the conserved J-encoded phenylalanine. The earlier analysis of 500 to 650 of the donors excluded any sequence lacking an unambiguous match to a single V gene segment. In an earlier analysis of approximately 610 of the donors, V segments were called functional above 56.7% productive rearrangements and were called segregating when the between-donor standard deviation exceeded 5%. A statistical classification framework was built to diagnose cytomegalovirus status from the catalog of TCR beta chain sequences. In a later analysis, V and J genes were assigned by comparing TCR nucleotide sequences against IMGT/GENE-DB human TR gene sequences. A later analysis assigned CDR3 sequences and most-parsimonious VDJ recombination scenarios with the TCRdist pipeline. In a later analysis, each TCR beta chain was defined by its CDR3 amino acid sequence together with its V-gene family, and reads lacking a unique V-gene family were excluded. In a later analysis, nearly 600 highly shared, low-generation-probability nucleotide sequences were removed to address suspected cross-contamination and a sequencing artifact. A later analysis calculated a clonal expansion index for each public chain from normalized within-repertoire ranks of inferred template counts. Generation probabilities in a later analysis came from a VDJ recombination model fitted to out-of-frame rearrangements, and those results were checked against IGoR. In a later analysis, TCR-TCR, TCR-HLA and TCR-CMV co-occurrence was scored with hypergeometric tests, and a repertoire-size bias correction was applied to TCR pairs. To estimate false discovery rates, a later analysis permuted the HLA or CMV assignments 20 times. In a later analysis, co-occurring TCRs were grouped using DBSCAN, and TCRdist sequence similarity was added for clustering within HLA-allele-positive subsets. Repertoires with fewer than 30,000 or more than 120,000 public chains were left out of co-occurrence clustering, as were five repertoires with anomalous nucleotide sharing. Held by TCRdb, this immuneACCESS table contains in-frame sequences only and omits some clones. Under half of the omission traces to an unresolved V gene where checked; the cause of the rest is unknown. That table is the source of V, J and clone size, and D and trimming were worked out from the DNA. For this sample the table gives approximately 160,000 clones, of which 80% were detected only once. The top ten clonotypes cover about a tenth of the sample.

The sample comprised PBMCs. The rearranged chain carries TRBV7-6 and TRBJ2-7; TRBD2 is perhaps the D gene, given 6 matching bases. This TCR was sampled from a man between 18 and 29 years old in good health and CMV-seropositive. The CDR3 region has the sequence CASSLEGREAYEQYF. Read as DNA, the sequence is TGTGCCAGCAGCTTAGAAGGCAGGGAGGCCTACGAGCAGTACTTC.